This T cell receptor beta chain was recorded in a study of T cell repertoires in cytomegalovirus infection. At the level of the study: Based on public TCR beta signatures, there were indications of CMV infection and of a matching HLA type. Study-wide points: The response measured ex vivo was dominated by TCR beta clonotypes (HLA-C-restricted and CMV-specific).

Germline-derived CDR1 and CDR2 are MGHRA and YSYEKL. V lost 0 bases and J 5 bases, leaving 18 bases between the germline ends. The CDR3 is 17 residues long. Comment on this clonotype: Its antigen is not known.

From the reads, TCRdb called clonotypes with MiXCR, one entry per CDR3 protein. The data show around 500,000 distinct CDR3 sequences, under 55% seen once. The material was cultured PBMCs, obtained from culture after CMV antigen stimulation. The receptor was derived from a human donor in good health (CMV status not recorded). Some clones in this sample may be carry-over from other donors' samples. The chain has TRBV4-1 and TRBJ2-3; D not resolved. The CDR3 here is CASSQDGVAGLEDTQYF. The CDR3 region has the DNA TGCGCCAGCAGCCAAGATGGGGTAGCCGGGCTGGAAGATACGCAGTATTTT.